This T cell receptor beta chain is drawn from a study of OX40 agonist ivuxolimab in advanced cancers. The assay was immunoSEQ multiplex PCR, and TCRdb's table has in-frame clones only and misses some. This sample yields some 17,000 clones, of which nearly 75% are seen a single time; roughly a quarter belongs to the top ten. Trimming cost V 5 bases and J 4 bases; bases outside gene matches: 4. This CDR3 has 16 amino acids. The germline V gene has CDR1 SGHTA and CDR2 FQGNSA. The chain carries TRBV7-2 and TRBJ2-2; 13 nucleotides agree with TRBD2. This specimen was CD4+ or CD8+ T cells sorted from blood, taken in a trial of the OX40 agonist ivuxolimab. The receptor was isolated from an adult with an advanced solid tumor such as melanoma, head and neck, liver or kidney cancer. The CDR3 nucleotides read TGTGCCAGCAGCCTACTAGCGGGAGGGCGCACCGGGGAGCTGTTTTTT. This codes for CASSLLAGGRTGELFF.